These T cell receptor beta chains were read from a single sample in a study of identical twins. Each CDR3 protein is one row after TCRdb ran MiXCR on the 5' RACE reads. The table includes a few hundred thousand distinct CDR3 sequences, 6.5% to 9.5% detected once. This sample was shared with a second study, whose subject was yellow fever vaccine responses in identical twins.

What was sequenced was CD8+ T cells sorted from blood. These receptors originate from a woman between 18 and 29 years old in good health. CDR3s include the opening cysteine and the closing phenylalanine or tryptophan. The D gene is left open where the match is weak. Clone size is not always given. Where it is, it says once, few, many or a class for expanded clones.

clone_size: many; j_call: TRBJ2-3; d_call: TRBD2; v_call: TRBV2; cdr3_aa: CASSESGTSGAELNTQYF; cdr3_nt: TGTGCCAGCAGTGAATCCGGGACTAGCGGGGCCGAACTGAATACGCAGTATTTT
clone_size: -; j_call: TRBJ2-3; d_call: -; v_call: TRBV9; cdr3_aa: CASSVAQGPPTDTQYF; cdr3_nt: TGTGCCAGCAGCGTAGCGCAGGGACCCCCCACAGATACGCAGTATTTT
clone_size: few; j_call: TRBJ2-7; d_call: -; v_call: TRBV5-1; cdr3_aa: CASSLYSPTYEQYF; cdr3_nt: TGCGCCAGCAGCTTGTACAGTCCCACCTACGAGCAGTACTTC
clone_size: few; j_call: TRBJ2-7; d_call: TRBD2; v_call: TRBV20-1; cdr3_aa: CSASGLAVSYEQYF; cdr3_nt: TGCAGTGCTAGTGGACTAGCGGTCTCCTACGAGCAGTACTTC
clone_size: -; j_call: TRBJ2-7; d_call: -; v_call: TRBV28; cdr3_aa: CASSANHRASYEQYF; cdr3_nt: TGTGCCAGCAGTGCTAACCATAGGGCCTCCTACGAGCAGTACTTC
clone_size: many; j_call: TRBJ2-7; d_call: -; v_call: TRBV28; cdr3_aa: CASSSISGSPSYEQYF; cdr3_nt: TGTGCCAGCAGTTCAATTTCAGGGAGCCCCTCCTACGAGCAGTACTTC
clone_size: many; j_call: TRBJ2-1; d_call: -; v_call: TRBV11-2; cdr3_aa: CASSLGASSYNEQFF; cdr3_nt: TGTGCCAGCAGCTTAGGTGCTAGCTCCTACAATGAGCAGTTCTTC
clone_size: few; j_call: TRBJ2-2; d_call: -; v_call: TRBV7-9; cdr3_aa: CASSPRAVNTGELFF; cdr3_nt: TGTGCCAGCAGCCCCCGGGCCGTGAACACCGGGGAGCTGTTTTTT
clone_size: -; j_call: TRBJ2-3; d_call: TRBD1; v_call: TRBV9; cdr3_aa: CASSGGPQGADTQYF; cdr3_nt: TGTGCCAGCAGCGGCGGCCCGCAGGGGGCAGATACGCAGTATTTT
clone_size: -; j_call: TRBJ1-1; d_call: -; v_call: TRBV5-1; cdr3_aa: CASTLNRDLNTEAFF; cdr3_nt: TGCGCCAGCACCCTGAACAGGGACCTGAACACTGAAGCTTTCTTT
clone_size: few; j_call: TRBJ2-3; d_call: TRBD2; v_call: TRBV7-9; cdr3_aa: CASSPRTSGPKDTQYF; cdr3_nt: TGTGCCAGCAGCCCCCGGACTAGCGGGCCCAAGGATACGCAGTATTTT
clone_size: few; j_call: TRBJ1-1; d_call: TRBD1; v_call: TRBV4-1; cdr3_aa: CASSSGTDNTEAFF; cdr3_nt: TGCGCCAGCAGCTCCGGGACAGATAACACTGAAGCTTTCTTT
clone_size: many; j_call: TRBJ2-7; d_call: -; v_call: TRBV10-1; cdr3_aa: CASSDLSYEQYF; cdr3_nt: TGCGCCAGCAGTGACCTCTCCTACGAGCAGTACTTC
clone_size: -; j_call: TRBJ2-7; d_call: TRBD2; v_call: TRBV5-1; cdr3_aa: CASSLHISGSSYEQYF; cdr3_nt: TGCGCCAGCAGCCTCCACATTAGCGGGAGTTCCTACGAGCAGTACTTC
clone_size: few; j_call: TRBJ2-5; d_call: -; v_call: TRBV4-1; cdr3_aa: CASSGEGSPVRGETQYF; cdr3_nt: TGCGCCAGCAGTGGCGAGGGGAGCCCCGTTAGGGGAGAGACCCAGTACTTC
clone_size: -; j_call: TRBJ2-5; d_call: -; v_call: TRBV6-5; cdr3_aa: CASSYSTQTIELETQYF; cdr3_nt: TGTGCCAGCAGTTACTCGACGCAGACTATAGAACTTGAGACCCAGTACTTC
clone_size: few; j_call: TRBJ2-3; d_call: -; v_call: TRBV6-1; cdr3_aa: CASSPAVGYTDTQYF; cdr3_nt: TGTGCCAGCAGTCCGGCGGTGGGCTACACAGATACGCAGTATTTT
clone_size: -; j_call: TRBJ2-5; d_call: -; v_call: TRBV24-1; cdr3_aa: CATSDRGLQETQYF; cdr3_nt: TGTGCCACCAGTGACCGTGGACTGCAAGAGACCCAGTACTTC
clone_size: -; j_call: TRBJ2-7; d_call: TRBD2; v_call: TRBV29-1; cdr3_aa: CSVEDWTSGNSYEQYF; cdr3_nt: TGCAGCGTTGAAGATTGGACTAGCGGTAACTCCTACGAGCAGTACTTC
clone_size: few; j_call: TRBJ2-1; d_call: -; v_call: TRBV18; cdr3_aa: CASSPRDLPYNEQFF; cdr3_nt: TGTGCCAGCTCACCTAGGGACCTACCCTACAATGAGCAGTTCTTC
clone_size: many; j_call: TRBJ1-1; d_call: -; v_call: TRBV4-3; cdr3_aa: CASSQKQAREAFF; cdr3_nt: TGCGCCAGCAGCCAGAAACAGGCCCGGGAGGCTTTCTTT
clone_size: few; j_call: TRBJ2-7; d_call: -; v_call: TRBV12-3/TRBV12-4; cdr3_aa: CASSLWRDEQYF; cdr3_nt: TGTGCCAGCAGTTTATGGAGGGACGAGCAGTACTTC
clone_size: -; j_call: TRBJ2-7; d_call: -; v_call: TRBV9; cdr3_aa: CASSPRGGEQYF; cdr3_nt: TGTGCCAGCAGCCCTAGGGGCGGCGAGCAGTACTTC
clone_size: few; j_call: TRBJ2-7; d_call: -; v_call: TRBV7-9; cdr3_aa: CASSFPGPPYEQYF; cdr3_nt: TGTGCCAGCAGCTTTCCCGGACCACCATACGAGCAGTACTTC
clone_size: -; j_call: TRBJ2-3; d_call: TRBD2; v_call: TRBV6-2/TRBV6-3; cdr3_aa: CASNPSGTLTDTQYF; cdr3_nt: TGTGCCAGCAATCCTAGCGGTACTCTCACAGATACGCAGTATTTT
clone_size: -; j_call: TRBJ2-1; d_call: TRBD1; v_call: TRBV7-9; cdr3_aa: CASSFTVWGQGAIEQFF; cdr3_nt: TGTGCCAGCAGCTTTACGGTGTGGGGACAGGGGGCCATTGAGCAGTTCTTC
clone_size: -; j_call: TRBJ2-2; d_call: -; v_call: TRBV6-4; cdr3_aa: CATATSATGELFF; cdr3_nt: TGTGCCACTGCAACATCGGCGACCGGGGAGCTGTTTTTT
clone_size: many; j_call: TRBJ2-7; d_call: -; v_call: TRBV2; cdr3_aa: CASSEAGRYEQYF; cdr3_nt: TGTGCCAGCAGTGAAGCGGGACGGTACGAGCAGTACTTC
clone_size: many; j_call: TRBJ1-2; d_call: TRBD1; v_call: TRBV24-1; cdr3_aa: CATSDSLANRDSIYGYTF; cdr3_nt: TGTGCCACCAGTGATTCCCTAGCGAACCGGGACAGCATCTATGGCTACACCTTC
clone_size: few; j_call: TRBJ2-2; d_call: -; v_call: TRBV7-9; cdr3_aa: CASSPWEGDTGELFF; cdr3_nt: TGTGCCAGCAGCCCCTGGGAGGGGGACACCGGGGAGCTGTTTTTT
clone_size: many; j_call: TRBJ2-1; d_call: -; v_call: TRBV29-1; cdr3_aa: CSVDELARNEQFF; cdr3_nt: TGCAGCGTTGACGAGCTAGCGAGGAATGAGCAGTTCTTC
clone_size: many; j_call: TRBJ1-3; d_call: -; v_call: TRBV9; cdr3_aa: CASSPRFPGDGNTIYF; cdr3_nt: TGTGCCAGCAGCCCGCGATTTCCGGGAGACGGAAACACCATATATTTT
clone_size: few; j_call: TRBJ2-1; d_call: -; v_call: TRBV28; cdr3_aa: CASSKGRGGQYNEQFF; cdr3_nt: TGTGCCAGCAGTAAGGGCCGGGGAGGTCAATACAATGAGCAGTTCTTC
clone_size: many; j_call: TRBJ2-1; d_call: -; v_call: TRBV29-1; cdr3_aa: CSVEGVPGVPDFQFF; cdr3_nt: TGCAGCGTTGAAGGTGTTCCGGGGGTCCCCGATTTTCAGTTCTTC
clone_size: few; j_call: TRBJ1-1; d_call: -; v_call: TRBV11-2; cdr3_aa: CASSFLQGFAEAFF; cdr3_nt: TGTGCCAGCAGCTTTCTACAGGGTTTCGCTGAAGCTTTCTTT
clone_size: -; j_call: TRBJ2-1; d_call: TRBD2; v_call: TRBV6-5; cdr3_aa: CASSYLAGAGNEQFF; cdr3_nt: TGTGCCAGCAGTTACTTAGCGGGGGCGGGCAATGAGCAGTTCTTC
clone_size: -; j_call: TRBJ1-5; d_call: TRBD1; v_call: TRBV12-3/TRBV12-4; cdr3_aa: CASTTGEGDRDQPQHF; cdr3_nt: TGTGCCAGCACAACAGGGGAGGGAGACAGAGATCAGCCCCAGCATTTT
clone_size: few; j_call: TRBJ2-3; d_call: TRBD1; v_call: TRBV7-2; cdr3_aa: CASSLPGTGSTQYF; cdr3_nt: TGTGCCAGCAGCCTCCCCGGGACAGGGAGTACGCAGTATTTT
clone_size: -; j_call: TRBJ2-7; d_call: -; v_call: TRBV5-1; cdr3_aa: CASSPTSGGGEQYF; cdr3_nt: TGCGCCAGCAGCCCAACCTCAGGAGGGGGCGAGCAGTACTTC
clone_size: few; j_call: TRBJ2-7; d_call: TRBD2; v_call: TRBV7-9; cdr3_aa: CASSTIAGGSYEQYF; cdr3_nt: TGTGCCAGCAGCACCATAGCGGGAGGATCCTACGAGCAGTACTTC
clone_size: -; j_call: TRBJ2-3; d_call: TRBD2; v_call: TRBV11-3; cdr3_aa: CASNRGGLDTQYF; cdr3_nt: TGTGCCAGCAACCGGGGGGGCCTAGATACGCAGTATTTT
clone_size: few; j_call: TRBJ2-7; d_call: -; v_call: TRBV5-1; cdr3_aa: CASSRGALYEQYF; cdr3_nt: TGCGCCAGCTCGAGGGGGGCCCTCTACGAGCAGTACTTC
clone_size: few; j_call: TRBJ2-2; d_call: -; v_call: TRBV7-2; cdr3_aa: CASSWILAEGTGELFF; cdr3_nt: TGTGCCAGCAGCTGGATTTTAGCGGAGGGGACCGGGGAGCTGTTTTTT
clone_size: -; j_call: TRBJ1-1; d_call: TRBD1; v_call: TRBV28; cdr3_aa: CASNQHTWTGNTEAFF; cdr3_nt: TGTGCCAGCAATCAACATACCTGGACAGGGAACACTGAAGCTTTCTTT
clone_size: few; j_call: TRBJ2-7; d_call: -; v_call: TRBV7-9; cdr3_aa: CASSPDVSYEQYF; cdr3_nt: TGTGCCAGCAGCCCCGACGTTTCCTACGAGCAGTACTTC
clone_size: few; j_call: TRBJ2-3; d_call: TRBD1; v_call: TRBV28; cdr3_aa: CASSLRDRGSTDTQYF; cdr3_nt: TGTGCCAGCAGTTTGAGGGACAGGGGGTCCACAGATACGCAGTATTTT
clone_size: few; j_call: TRBJ2-2; d_call: -; v_call: TRBV30; cdr3_aa: CAWSDGAGTGELFF; cdr3_nt: TGTGCCTGGAGCGACGGGGCGGGCACCGGGGAGCTGTTTTTT
clone_size: -; j_call: TRBJ1-1; d_call: -; v_call: TRBV20-1; cdr3_aa: CSAGFGNTEAFF; cdr3_nt: TGCAGCGCAGGGTTCGGGAACACTGAAGCTTTCTTT
clone_size: few; j_call: TRBJ2-1; d_call: TRBD2; v_call: TRBV27; cdr3_aa: CASRPGLAGVNSYNEQFF; cdr3_nt: TGTGCCAGCAGGCCGGGACTAGCGGGGGTAAACTCCTACAATGAGCAGTTCTTC